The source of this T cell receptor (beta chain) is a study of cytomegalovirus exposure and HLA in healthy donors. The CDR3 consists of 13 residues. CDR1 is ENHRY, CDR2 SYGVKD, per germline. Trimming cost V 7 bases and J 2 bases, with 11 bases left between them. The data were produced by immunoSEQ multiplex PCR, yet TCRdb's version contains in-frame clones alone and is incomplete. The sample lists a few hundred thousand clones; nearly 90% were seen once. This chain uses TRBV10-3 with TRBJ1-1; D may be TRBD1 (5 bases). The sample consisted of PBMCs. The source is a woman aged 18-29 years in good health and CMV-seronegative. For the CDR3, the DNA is TGTGCCATCACCGACAGCCCTAACACTGAAGCTTTCTTT. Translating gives CAITDSPNTEAFF.